Each of the 25 T cell receptor beta chains below was sequenced from the same sample in a study of T cells in Graves' hyperthyroidism and ophthalmopathy. TCR beta CDR3 sequences were amplified from RNA transcripts. Primed by the HTBI set, a first-round RT-PCR was run on the TCR CDR3. TCRdb redid the calling of the multiplex PCR reads with MiXCR, one entry per CDR3 protein. The table includes approximately 600,000 distinct CDR3 sequences, less than 25% detected once. Input material: blood. These receptors came from a man under 40 with Graves' ophthalmopathy.

This clonotype came up many times. V and J are TRBV7-9 and TRBJ2-7; 7 nucleotides agree with TRBD2. The germline V gene has CDR1 SEHNR and CDR2 FQNEAQ (reference sequence). This CDR3 is built from 13 residues. The V segment lost 3 bases and the J segment 5 bases; nucleotides outside the gene matches: 4. Here the CDR3 DNA reads TGTGCCAGCAGCTTGGGGGGGTCCAACGAGCAGTACTTC. Amino acid sequence: CASSLGGSNEQYF.

This clonotype was recorded many times. The chain links TRBV20-1 to TRBJ2-3; D not certain. Trimming took off 5 bases at V and 2 bases at J, with 11 bases between the two ends. The CDR3 loop spans 13 amino acids. The germline V gene has CDR1 DFQATT and CDR2 SNEGSKA (reference sequence). CDR3: CSASGIYTDTQYF. The CDR3 coding sequence is TGCAGTGCTTCTGGGATATACACAGATACGCAGTATTTT.

The rearrangement joins TRBV6-2 or TRBV6-3 to TRBJ2-5, with 11 positions matching TRBD1. The J segment lost 5 bases and the V segment lost 5 bases, leaving 10 bases of the junction unmatched. The CDR3 is made up of 16 amino acids. The V gene's germline CDR1 is MNHEY and CDR2 SVGEGT. CDR3 DNA: TGTGCCAGCAGTGCCCCGGGACAGGGGGGAGTGGAGACCCAGTACTTC. This translates into CASSAPGQGGVETQYF.

This clonotype appeared a few times. CDR3 DNA sequence: TGTGCCAGTAGTTCTCCGTACAATCAGCCCCAGCATTTT. Encoded protein: CASSSPYNQPQHF. The chain links TRBV19 to TRBJ1-5; unclear D gene. CDR1 is LNHDA, CDR2 SQIVND, per germline (reference sequence). V was shortened by 5 bases and J by 3 bases, with 8 bases between the two germline ends. This CDR3 has 13 amino acids.

In regard to this clonotype: A much larger clone differs by one base, so this may be a read error. The chain is built from TRBV14 and TRBJ2-2; no clear D gene. The germline V gene encodes CDR1 SGHDN and CDR2 FVKESK. CDR3 length: 11 amino acids. V was pared by 3 bases and J by 7 bases, with 3 bases between. The CDR3 is CASSQRGELFF. The DNA of the CDR3 is TGTGCCAGCAGCCAGCGCGGGGAGCTGTTTTTT.

At least ten counts were recorded for this clonotype. The rearrangement uses TRBV27 and TRBJ2-5; unclear D gene. Per the germline V gene, CDR1 is MNHEY and CDR2 is SMNVEV (reference sequence). This CDR3 has 14 residues. Trimming pared 6 bases from V and 4 bases from J, leaving 15 bases between. Here the CDR3 DNA reads TGTGCCAGCAGCTTCCGAGGCAAGGGAGAGACCCAGTACTTC. Residues: CASSFRGKGETQYF.

The gene calls are TRBV20-1 and TRBJ1-2; TRBD1 might be the D (6 bases). CDR3 length equals 13 residues. The germline V gene has CDR1 DFQATT and CDR2 SNEGSKA (reference sequence). Deletions cut 0 bases from V and 7 bases from J, with 12 bases between. DNA of the CDR3: TGCAGTGCTAGAGATCGAGGACAGTTTGGCTACACCTTC. Translating gives CSARDRGQFGYTF.

This clonotype was seen ten or more times. The chain links TRBV3-1 to TRBJ1-1; maybe TRBD1 (5 bases). V lost 1 base to trimming and J lost 11 bases, with 11 bases between them. Germline V CDR1 and CDR2: LGHDT, YNNKEL (reference sequence). CDR3 size: 12 residues. The CDR3 nucleotides are TGTGCCAGCAGCCAAGCGCGAGGGGATGCTTTCTTT. Translated, it gives CASSQARGDAFF.

The chain employs TRBV7-2 and TRBJ1-1; TRBD1 might be the D (6 bases). Germline CDR1 and CDR2: SGHTA and FQGNSA. V lost 2 bases, J lost 4 bases, and 14 bases lay in between. This CDR3 has 15 amino acids. CDR3 in amino acids: CASSLRNRVVTEAFF. CDR3 nucleotide sequence: TGTGCCAGCAGCTTACGGAACAGGGTGGTCACTGAAGCTTTCTTT.

V usage is TRBV10-3 and J usage is TRBJ2-3, with D possibly TRBD2 on 7 matching bases. This CDR3 is built from 16 residues. The germline V gene has CDR1 ENHRY and CDR2 SYGVKD. V was pared by 4 bases and J by 1 base, with 15 bases between. The CDR3 loop reads CAISVGGRGGTDTQYF. The CDR3, as DNA: TGTGCCATCAGTGTAGGGGGGAGGGGGGGCACAGATACGCAGTATTTT.

This clonotype came up a few times. The J gene is TRBJ1-6, the V gene TRBV5-1, with 7 nucleotides matching TRBD1. There are 14 residues in the CDR3. The ends lost 4 bases at V and 7 bases at J; junction bases unmatched: 5. CDR1 and CDR2 (germline): SGHRS, YFSETQ. The CDR3 loop is CASSLGQKNSPLHF. DNA for the CDR3: TGCGCCAGCAGCCTGGGACAGAAAAATTCACCCCTCCACTTT.

This clonotype occurred a few times. The chain is built from TRBV24-1 and TRBJ2-3, with D possibly TRBD1 on 6 matching bases. CDR1 is KGHDR, CDR2 SFDVKD, per germline. The V and J ends lost 3 bases and 2 bases respectively, with 14 bases between them. The CDR3 sequence is 16 residues long. CDR3: CATSDPGQGDTDTQYF. For the CDR3, the DNA is TGTGCCACCAGTGATCCGGGACAAGGGGACACAGATACGCAGTATTTT.

The rearrangement uses TRBV28 and TRBJ1-3; TRBD1 matches at 7 bases. The CDR3 is 15 residues long. J was trimmed by 4 bases and V by 5 bases; bases with no gene match: 8. Germline V gene data show CDR1 as MDHEN and CDR2 as SYDVKM. The CDR3 is CASSTPTGYGNTIYF. In nucleotides, the CDR3 is TGTGCCAGCAGTACACCGACAGGGTACGGAAACACCATATATTTT.

The sample holds a few counts of this clonotype. The V call is TRBV6-1, the J call TRBJ2-2; D is tentatively TRBD1 or TRBD2 (5 bases each). Per the germline V gene, CDR1 is MNHNS and CDR2 is SASEGT. The CDR3 spans 14 residues. The V end was cut by 8 bases, the J end by 4 bases, with 14 bases between. CDR3 sequence: CASLGRPLTGELFF. For the CDR3, the DNA is TGTGCCAGCCTGGGACGGCCGCTCACCGGGGAGCTGTTTTTT.

The sample holds a few counts of this clonotype. The chain employs TRBV7-3 and TRBJ2-1; 7 bases align to TRBD2. V lost 2 bases to trimming and J lost 2 bases; unmatched junction nucleotides: 3. The CDR3 runs to 15 residues. Germline values: CDR1 SGHTA, CDR2 FQGTGA. CDR3 sequence reads: CASSLVSGPYNEQFF. In DNA, the CDR3 is TGTGCCAGCAGCTTAGTTAGCGGGCCCTACAATGAGCAGTTCTTC. Drawing the rest from reference TRBV7-3 and TRBJ2-1, the complete variable domain is GAGVSQTPSNKVTEKGKYVELRCDPISGHTALYWYRQSLGQGPEFLIYFQGTGAADDSGLPNDRFFAVRPEGSVSTLKIQRTERGDSAVYLCASSLVSGPYNEQFFGPGTRLTVL.

This sequence joins TRBV20-1 and TRBJ2-1, with D unresolved. V shed 6 bases and J shed 2 bases, with 5 bases lying between them. The CDR3 sequence is 11 residues long. The germline V gene encodes CDR1 DFQATT and CDR2 SNEGSKA (reference sequence). The CDR3: CSAPPYNEQFF. In nucleotides, the CDR3 is TGCAGTGCACCCCCCTACAATGAGCAGTTCTTC.

This clonotype has at least ten counts. The CDR3 DNA is TGTGCCAGCAGTGACCCCAGGGGGCAAGGTCAGCCCCAGCATTTT. This gives the protein CASSDPRGQGQPQHF. The chain is built from TRBV2 and TRBJ1-5; 8 bases are shared with TRBD1. V dropped 3 bases and J dropped 6; count of bases not matched to a gene: 7. The CDR3 has 15 residues. CDR1 and CDR2 (germline): SNHLY, FYNNEI.

The sample holds a few counts of this clonotype. V is TRBV28 and J is TRBJ1-1; no clear D. CDR3 length equals 12 residues. CDR1 is MDHEN, CDR2 SYDVKM, per germline. Trimming stripped 6 bases from V and 5 bases from J, with 10 bases between. This chain's CDR3 is CASRSGSTEAFF. CDR3 bases: TGTGCCAGCAGATCCGGGAGTACTGAAGCTTTCTTT.

The chain combines TRBV11-3 with TRBJ1-5; D gene uncertain. This CDR3 comprises 14 residues. CDR1 SGHNT and CDR2 YENEEA come from the germline V gene. With 2 bases removed from V and 7 bases from J, the gap between germline ends came to 12 bases. This CDR3 is CASSLPRRRQPQHF. The CDR3 DNA sequence: TGTGCCAGCAGCTTACCGCGACGGAGGCAGCCCCAGCATTTT. The entire variable domain, with the rest obtained from reference TRBV11-3 and TRBJ1-5, is as follows: EAGVVQSPRYKIIEKKQPVAFWCNPISGHNTLYWYLQNLGQGPELLIRYENEEAVDDSQLPKDRFSAERLKGVDSTLKIQPAELGDSAVYLCASSLPRRRQPQHFGDGTRLSIL.

Ten or more counts support this clonotype. Compared with germline, one end of the junction differs, possibly owing to a read error. DNA of the CDR3: TGTGCCAGCAGTATAGGGCCGAACACTGAAGCTTTCTTT. Encoded protein: CASSIGPNTEAFF. The chain joins TRBV19 to TRBJ1-1; D remains ambiguous. In germline, CDR1 is LNHDA, CDR2 SQIVND (reference sequence). CDR3 length equals 13 residues.

This clonotype was observed a few times. The chain couples TRBV10-3 to TRBJ2-3, with D tentatively TRBD1 or TRBD2 (5 bases each). CDR3 length: 14 amino acids. The V end was cut by 10 bases, the J end by 6 bases, with 20 bases between. Per the germline V gene, CDR1 is ENHRY and CDR2 is SYGVKD. The DNA for the CDR3 is TGTGCCACTGTCGCCGGGACGACTGTGGATACGCAGTATTTT. Protein: CATVAGTTVDTQYF.

A remark on this clonotype: This sequence may be a read error, since a much larger clone differs from it by one base. The rearrangement links TRBV12-3 or TRBV12-4 to TRBJ1-4; 11 nucleotides agree with TRBD1. J was trimmed by 10 bases and V by 3 bases; bases with no gene match: 4. The CDR3 extends over 14 amino acids. CDR3 nucleotide sequence: TGTGCCAGCAGTTTCGTGGGACAGGGGGGAAAACTGTTTTTT. Translated, it gives CASSFVGQGGKLFF.

Ten or more counts support this clonotype. This rearrangement joins TRBV2 to TRBJ2-7, with D uncertain. CDR3 length: 14 amino acids. Germline CDR1 SNHLY, CDR2 FYNNEI. Deletions cut 6 bases from V and 3 bases from J, with 15 bases between. CDR3 bases: TGTGCCAGCAGGGGCCAGACGGTGTACTACGAGCAGTACTTC. Translation: CASRGQTVYYEQYF. The whole variable domain, remainder taken from reference TRBV2 and TRBJ2-7, is EPEVTQTPSHQVTQMGQEVILRCVPISNHLYFYWYRQILGQKVEFLVSFYNNEISEKSEIFDDQFSVERPDGSNFTLKIRSTKLEDSAMYFCASRGQTVYYEQYFGPGTRLTVT.

This clonotype was picked up one time. This sequence joins TRBV18 and TRBJ1-3; TRBD1 matches at 10 bases. The CDR3 totals 19 residues. CDR1 and CDR2 (germline): KGHSH, LQKENI. The junction had 14 bases not matched to a gene; V was cut back by 3 bases and J by 3 bases. The CDR3 sequence is CASSPSVVFGTGDGNTIYF. The CDR3, as DNA: TGTGCCAGCTCACCCTCGGTTGTTTTCGGGACAGGGGATGGAAACACCATATATTTT. The complete variable domain, with remaining parts taken from reference TRBV18 and TRBJ1-3, reads NAGVMQNPRHLVRRRGQEARLRCSPMKGHSHVYWYRQLPEEGLKFMVYLQKENIIDESGMPKERFSAEFPKEGPSILRIQQVVRGDSAAYFCASSPSVVFGTGDGNTIYFGEGSWLTVV.

There are many counts of this clonotype. This chain uses TRBV7-8 with TRBJ1-1; 7 bases are shared with TRBD1. This CDR3 has 14 amino acids. Germline loops: CDR1 SGHVS, CDR2 FQNEAQ. The V and J ends lost 6 bases and 5 bases, in that order; junction bases with no gene match: 9. CDR3 loop: CASSVGTAHTEAFF. The CDR3 DNA reads as TGTGCCAGCAGTGTAGGGACAGCCCATACTGAAGCTTTCTTT. Full variable domain (outside the CDR3, taken from reference TRBV7-8 and TRBJ1-1): GAGVSQSPRYKVAKRGQDVALRCDPISGHVSLFWYQQALGQGPEFLTYFQNEAQLDKSGLPSDRFFAERPEGSVSTLKIQRTQQEDSAVYLCASSVGTAHTEAFFGQGTRLTVV.